This is a list of T cell receptor beta chains from one sample in a study of PD-1 blockade in classical Hodgkin lymphoma. Clones were read by immunoSEQ multiplex PCR, and TCRdb kept only the in-frame ones, dropping some. The sample has roughly 96,000 clones; approximately 89% are singletons. The sample was peripheral blood mononuclear cells (PBMCs), taken before the second cycle of nivolumab. These receptors originate from a human donor with classical Hodgkin lymphoma. CDR3s include the opening cysteine and the closing phenylalanine or tryptophan. Each record gives: D gene, clone size, J gene, V gene, CDR3 protein, CDR3 DNA. The D gene is left open where the match is weak. Not every row has a clone size; where given, it reads once, few, many or a size class.

D gene: TRBD1; clone size: -; J gene: TRBJ2-1; V gene: TRBV25-1; CDR3 protein: CASSALGRQGLYNEQFF; CDR3 DNA: TGTGCCAGCAGTGCCCTCGGGAGACAGGGGCTTTACAATGAGCAGTTCTTC
D gene: -; clone size: once; J gene: TRBJ1-2; V gene: TRBV28; CDR3 protein: CASKWRGRFYGYTF; CDR3 DNA: TGTGCCAGCAAGTGGCGGGGCCGATTCTATGGCTACACCTTC
D gene: -; clone size: -; J gene: TRBJ2-7; V gene: TRBV4-1; CDR3 protein: CASSQEFVGASVWSLPYEQYF; CDR3 DNA: TGCGCCAGCAGCCAAGAATTTGTCGGGGCTAGCGTCTGGTCCCTCCCCTACGAGCAGTACTTC
D gene: -; clone size: -; J gene: TRBJ2-7; V gene: TRBV19; CDR3 protein: CASSAEISYEQYF; CDR3 DNA: TGTGCCAGTAGTGCCGAAATCTCCTACGAGCAGTACTTC
D gene: -; clone size: -; J gene: TRBJ1-4; V gene: TRBV28; CDR3 protein: CASSFWGIRSEANEKLFF; CDR3 DNA: TGTGCCAGCAGTTTTTGGGGAATTAGGTCCGAGGCTAATGAAAAACTGTTTTTT
D gene: -; clone size: -; J gene: TRBJ2-2; V gene: TRBV2; CDR3 protein: CASSRYSLETGELFF; CDR3 DNA: TGTGCCAGCAGTAGGTACTCGCTGGAGACCGGGGAGCTGTTTTTT
D gene: TRBD1; clone size: -; J gene: TRBJ1-4; V gene: TRBV7-6; CDR3 protein: CASSFIGTGTEKLFF; CDR3 DNA: TGTGCCAGCAGCTTCATAGGGACAGGGACTGAAAAACTGTTTTTT
D gene: -; clone size: few; J gene: TRBJ2-7; V gene: TRBV7-2; CDR3 protein: CASSLYRQQGHYF; CDR3 DNA: TGTGCCAGCAGCTTATATCGACAGCAGGGTCATTACTTC
D gene: -; clone size: -; J gene: TRBJ2-3; V gene: TRBV19; CDR3 protein: CASRPRGVVTDTQYF; CDR3 DNA: TGTGCCAGTAGGCCCCGAGGGGTGGTCACAGATACGCAGTATTTT
D gene: -; clone size: -; J gene: TRBJ2-7; V gene: TRBV4-2; CDR3 protein: CASSQEGAVGAYEQYF; CDR3 DNA: TGTGCCAGCAGCCAAGAGGGGGCAGTGGGAGCCTACGAGCAGTACTTC
D gene: -; clone size: -; J gene: TRBJ2-6; V gene: TRBV28; CDR3 protein: CASSLGGSGANVLTF; CDR3 DNA: TGTGCCAGCAGTTTAGGGGGCTCTGGGGCCAACGTCCTGACTTTC
D gene: -; clone size: -; J gene: TRBJ2-2; V gene: TRBV27; CDR3 protein: CASSFVGGTGELFF; CDR3 DNA: TGTGCCAGCAGTTTTGTAGGGGGGACCGGGGAGCTGTTTTTT
D gene: TRBD2; clone size: -; J gene: TRBJ2-1; V gene: TRBV29-1; CDR3 protein: CSVEGTRGLALNEQFF; CDR3 DNA: TGCAGCGTTGAAGGAACCCGGGGACTAGCCCTGAATGAGCAGTTCTTC
D gene: -; clone size: -; J gene: TRBJ2-3; V gene: TRBV5-1; CDR3 protein: CASSLEPSTDTQYF; CDR3 DNA: TGCGCCAGCAGCTTGGAGCCCAGCACAGATACGCAGTATTTT
D gene: -; clone size: -; J gene: TRBJ2-3; V gene: TRBV5-1; CDR3 protein: CASSSQGVGTDTQYF; CDR3 DNA: TGCGCCAGCAGCTCCCAAGGGGTTGGCACAGATACGCAGTATTTT
D gene: -; clone size: -; J gene: TRBJ2-1; V gene: TRBV2; CDR3 protein: CASGGMGGDYNEQFF; CDR3 DNA: TGTGCCAGCGGGGGAATGGGGGGAGACTACAATGAGCAGTTCTTC
D gene: -; clone size: -; J gene: TRBJ1-2; V gene: TRBV5-8; CDR3 protein: CASSPRGYTF; CDR3 DNA: TGTGCCAGCAGCCCACGGGGCTACACCTTC
D gene: TRBD2; clone size: once; J gene: TRBJ2-3; V gene: TRBV7-3; CDR3 protein: CASSLFPAGGEDTQYF; CDR3 DNA: TGTGCCAGCAGCTTATTTCCCGCGGGAGGGGAAGATACGCAGTATTTT
D gene: -; clone size: -; J gene: TRBJ2-7; V gene: TRBV7-3; CDR3 protein: CASSLGGPTFYEQYF; CDR3 DNA: TGTGCCAGCAGCTTGGGGGGTCCCACCTTCTACGAGCAGTACTTC
D gene: -; clone size: -; J gene: TRBJ1-1; V gene: TRBV4-1; CDR3 protein: CASSHSRGAHGEAFF; CDR3 DNA: TGCGCCAGCAGCCACTCCCGCGGGGCACACGGTGAAGCTTTCTTT